The source of this T cell receptor (beta chain) is a study of blood T cell repertoires in COVID-19. For the study at large: Acute-phase and convalescent COVID-19 samples originated in the United States, Italy and Spain.

Germline V gene data show CDR1 as MGHRA and CDR2 as YSYEKL. The CDR3 covers 14 residues. After removal of 4 bases from V and 4 bases from J, the junction contained 5 bases not matched to a gene. As processed by the authors: Amplifying reference gene primers gave estimates of nucleated cell counts. The repertoire was sequenced with immunoSEQ multiplex PCR; TCRdb's copy has only in-frame clones and lacks some. Clone size and the V and J calls come from that table; the DNA yielded D and trimming. The sample includes around 60,000 clones, 88% of them seen just once. This sequence was found in a human donor in a cohort sampled during active COVID-19. The sample taken for sequencing was peripheral blood. The chain couples TRBV4-1 to TRBJ2-7, with 9 bases aligning to TRBD1. The CDR3 is CASSLRDRDYEQYF. The DNA for the CDR3 is TGCGCCAGCAGCCTCCGGGACAGGGATTACGAGCAGTACTTC.